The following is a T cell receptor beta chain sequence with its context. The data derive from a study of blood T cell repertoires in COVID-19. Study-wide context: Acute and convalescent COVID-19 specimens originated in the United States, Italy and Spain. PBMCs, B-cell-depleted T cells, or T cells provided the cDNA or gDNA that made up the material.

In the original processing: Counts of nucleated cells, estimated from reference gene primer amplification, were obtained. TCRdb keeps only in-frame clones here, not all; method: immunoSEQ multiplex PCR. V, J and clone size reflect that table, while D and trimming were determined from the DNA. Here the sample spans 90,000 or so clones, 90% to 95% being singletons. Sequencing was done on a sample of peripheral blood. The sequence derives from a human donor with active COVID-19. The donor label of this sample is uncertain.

The chain's CDR3 is CASSHNSGGGNEKLFF. CDR3 nucleotide sequence: TGTGCCAGCAGCCATAACTCCGGGGGAGGAAATGAAAAACTGTTTTTT. This chain links TRBV28 with TRBJ1-4, with D possibly matching TRBD1 (5 bases). In germline, CDR1 is MDHEN, CDR2 SYDVKM. CDR3 length: 16 residues. Trimming removed 6 bases from V and 5 bases from J, with 19 bases in between.